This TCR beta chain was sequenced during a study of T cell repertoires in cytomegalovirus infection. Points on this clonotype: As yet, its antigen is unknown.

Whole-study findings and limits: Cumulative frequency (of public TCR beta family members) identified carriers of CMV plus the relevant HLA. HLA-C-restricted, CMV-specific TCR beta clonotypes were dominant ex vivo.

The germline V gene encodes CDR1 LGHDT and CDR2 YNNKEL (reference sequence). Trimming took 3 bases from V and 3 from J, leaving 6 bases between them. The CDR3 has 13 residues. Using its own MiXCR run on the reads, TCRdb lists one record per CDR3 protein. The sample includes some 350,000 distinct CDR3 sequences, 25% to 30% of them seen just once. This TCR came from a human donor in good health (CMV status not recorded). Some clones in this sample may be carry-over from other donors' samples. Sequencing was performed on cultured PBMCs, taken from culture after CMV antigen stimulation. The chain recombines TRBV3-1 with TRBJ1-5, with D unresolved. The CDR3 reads CASSHGDNQPQHF. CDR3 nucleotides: TGTGCCAGCAGCCACGGGGACAATCAGCCCCAGCATTTT.